The 16 T cell receptor beta chains presented below share a single source sample, sequenced in a study of response to subunit inactivated influenza vaccine. TCRdb reprocessed the RT-PCR reads via MiXCR and lists one record per CDR3 protein. This table holds around 540,000 distinct CDR3 sequences, approximately 12% found once. The specimen was PBMCs from blood, collected on the day of vaccination. All receptors derive from a man over 45 who received an inactivated influenza vaccine.

This clonotype was picked up a small number of times. This chain connects TRBV7-9 to TRBJ1-3, with a weak D call TRBD1 (5 bases). Trimming shortened V by 4 bases and J by 0 bases, and 13 bases separated the two germline ends. The CDR3 is 16 residues long. Germline loops: CDR1 SEHNR, CDR2 FQNEAQ (reference sequence). CDR3 DNA sequence: TGTGCCAGCAGCTCCGCAGGACACATCTCTGGAAACACCATATATTTT. This codes for CASSSAGHISGNTIYF. The whole variable domain, remainder taken from reference TRBV7-9 and TRBJ1-3, is DTGVSQNPRHKITKRGQNVTFRCDPISEHNRLYWYRQTLGQGPEFLTYFQNEAQLEKSRLLSDRFSAERPKGSFSTLEIQRTEQGDSAMYLCASSSAGHISGNTIYFGEGSWLTVV.

The chain employs TRBV6-2 or TRBV6-3 and TRBJ2-7, with TRBD2 matching 7 bases. Germline V gene sequence: CDR1 MNHEY, CDR2 SVGEGT. The CDR3 has 14 residues. After removal of 5 bases from V and 7 bases from J, the junction contained 11 bases not matched to a gene. CDR3 bases: TGTGCCAGCAGTCCCCTGGGCGGGAGAATGGAGCAGTACTTC. Protein: CASSPLGGRMEQYF.

This chain links TRBV24-1 with TRBJ2-1, with D unclear. The CDR3 consists of 11 residues. Germline CDR1 and CDR2: KGHDR and SFDVKD. V was pared by 4 bases and J by 4 bases, with 1 base between. The CDR3: CATSEYNEQFF. The CDR3 DNA reads TGTGCCACCAGTGAGTACAATGAGCAGTTCTTC.

This clonotype appeared a few times. The chain combines TRBV5-1 with TRBJ2-3; D may be TRBD2 (6 bases). The CDR3 is made up of 16 amino acids. Trimming left V 0 bases short and J 0 bases short, with 11 bases between. Germline CDR1 SGHRS, CDR2 YFSETQ. CDR3 coding DNA: TGCGCCAGCAGCTTGGGTGGTAGCGGTAGCACAGATACGCAGTATTTT. Amino acid sequence: CASSLGGSGSTDTQYF.

This sequence joins TRBV7-8 and TRBJ2-5; 7 bases match TRBD2. With 4 bases clipped from V and 5 bases from J, the junction kept 7 bases outside the gene matches. Germline V lookup: CDR1 SGHVS, CDR2 FQNEAQ. The CDR3 spans 14 residues. CDR3 residues: CASSYTSARETQYF. DNA for the CDR3: TGTGCCAGCAGCTACACTAGCGCCCGCGAGACCCAGTACTTC.

This clonotype was recorded only once. The chain uses TRBV4-1 and TRBJ1-2; TRBD1 is a possible D gene (5 bases). Trimming pared 4 bases from V and 7 bases from J, leaving 16 bases between. Germline V gene data show CDR1 as MGHRA and CDR2 as YSYEKL. This CDR3 has 14 residues. This CDR3 reads CASSLGDATIGYTF. In nucleotides, the CDR3 is TGCGCCAGCAGCCTAGGGGACGCTACGATTGGCTACACCTTC.

The chain combines TRBV5-1 with TRBJ1-1; 9 bases are a match to TRBD1. Germline V gives CDR1 SGHRS, CDR2 YFSETQ. The CDR3 is 15 amino acids. The junction had 8 bases not matched to a gene; V was cut back by 4 bases and J by 4 bases. DNA of the CDR3: TGCGCCAGCAGCGCCCGGACAGGGGTTGGCACTGAAGCTTTCTTT. Translated, it gives CASSARTGVGTEAFF.

The chain links TRBV27 to TRBJ1-2; TRBD1 matches 7 bases. With V trimmed by 6 bases and J by 7 bases, 8 bases remained unmatched. CDR1 and CDR2 from the germline V gene are MNHEY and SMNVEV (reference sequence). CDR3 length: 13 residues. The CDR3 reads CASSYSRGTGYTF. CDR3 nucleotides: TGTGCCAGCAGCTACTCCAGGGGGACTGGCTACACCTTC.

V usage is TRBV12-3 or TRBV12-4 and J usage is TRBJ2-6, with D perhaps TRBD1 or TRBD2 (5 bases each). This CDR3 has 18 amino acids. The CDR3 region has the DNA TGTACCTTCAGTTTACGGGGCAGGGTCACCTCTGGGGCCAACGTCCTGACTTTC. The encoded protein is CTFSLRGRVTSGANVLTF.

This clonotype was observed a few times. The chain has TRBV3-1 and TRBJ2-2; D might be TRBD2 (5 bases). The CDR3 length is 16 residues. V was clipped by 3 bases and J by 4 bases, with 15 bases between them. The germline V gene encodes CDR1 LGHDT and CDR2 YNNKEL (reference sequence). The CDR3 region has the DNA TGTGCCAGCAGCCAGCCCGAGTCGGGATCCACCGGGGAGCTGTTTTTT. Encoded protein: CASSQPESGSTGELFF. The complete variable domain, with remaining parts taken from reference TRBV3-1 and TRBJ2-2, reads DTAVSQTPKYLVTQMGNDKSIKCEQNLGHDTMYWYKQDSKKFLKIMFSYNNKELIINETVPNRFSPKSPDKAHLNLHINSLELGDSAVYFCASSQPESGSTGELFFGEGSRLTVL.

This sequence joins TRBV12-3 or TRBV12-4 and TRBJ2-7; 8 bases match TRBD2. This CDR3 contains 15 residues. J gave up 5 bases and V 3 bases, and 9 bases lay outside the gene matches. The CDR3 here is CASSFGSGSAHEQYF. As DNA, the CDR3 is TGTGCCAGCAGTTTTGGAAGCGGGAGCGCCCACGAGCAGTACTTC.

The V gene is TRBV20-1, the J gene TRBJ1-2, with D hard to call. Trimming removed 0 bases at V and 1 base at J, with 9 bases between. This CDR3 is 14 amino acids long. CDR1 is DFQATT, CDR2 SNEGSKA, per germline (reference sequence). CDR3 sequence: CSARDWRLNYGYTF. CDR3 nucleotide sequence: TGCAGTGCTAGAGATTGGCGGCTTAACTATGGCTACACCTTC.

This clonotype was detected a few times. V gene TRBV7-8 combines with J gene TRBJ2-3; a weak D match, TRBD2 (5 bases). CDR3 length equals 19 residues. Germline-derived CDR1 and CDR2 are SGHVS and FQNEAQ. V gave up 3 bases and J gave up 0 bases, with 22 bases separating them. CDR3 sequence (DNA): TGTGCCAGCAGCTTTCTTCTTGGAGCGGCAGGCACTAGCACAGATACGCAGTATTTT. Translation gives CASSFLLGAAGTSTDTQYF.

This clonotype occurred many times. The chain uses TRBV7-2 and TRBJ2-7; 9 bases are shared with TRBD1. V dropped 4 bases and J dropped 3; count of bases not matched to a gene: 1. There are 13 residues in the CDR3. CDR1 is SGHTA, CDR2 FQGNSA, per germline. In nucleotides, the CDR3 is TGTGCCAGCAGCTCGGACAGGGGCTACGAGCAGTACTTC. Amino acids: CASSSDRGYEQYF.

The gene calls are TRBV6-1 and TRBJ1-2; possible D gene TRBD1, 5 bases. Germline V CDR1 and CDR2: MNHNS, SASEGT. Trimming cost V 0 bases and J 4 bases, with 21 bases left between them. CDR3 length: 18 amino acids. CDR3 protein: CASSEAGGVVFGVYGYTF. In DNA, the CDR3 is TGTGCCAGCAGTGAAGCAGGAGGGGTAGTCTTCGGGGTCTATGGCTACACCTTC.

This clonotype was observed a single time. The gene calls are TRBV27 and TRBJ2-3, with D possibly TRBD2 on 6 matching bases. The V and J ends lost 7 bases and 2 bases respectively, with 16 bases between them. There are 15 residues in the CDR3. Germline loops: CDR1 MNHEY, CDR2 SMNVEV (reference sequence). As DNA, the CDR3 is TGTGCCAGCAAGCGGGCTAGCGATTTCACAGATACGCAGTATTTT. Protein sequence: CASKRASDFTDTQYF.